These 18 T cell receptor beta chains came from one sample sequenced in a study of T cell responses to AZD1222 COVID-19 vaccine. The repertoire was sequenced with immunoSEQ multiplex PCR; TCRdb's copy has only in-frame clones and lacks some. The sample consists of 150,000 to 200,000 clones, around 87% of them appearing once. The sample here was peripheral blood, taken on day 0 of MenACWY control vaccination. All receptors come from an adult in good health.

The CDR3 loop is CASSPTGTGGTNYGYTF. For the CDR3, the DNA is TGTGCCAGCTCACCCACCGGGACAGGGGGGACTAACTATGGCTACACCTTC. The chain has TRBV18 and TRBJ1-2; 11 positions match TRBD1. V lost 3 bases and J lost 0; bases outside the gene matches: 6. CDR1 is KGHSH, CDR2 LQKENI, per germline. The CDR3 is 17 residues long.

This clone appeared once. The J gene is TRBJ2-7, the V gene TRBV9; 13 bases align to TRBD2. This CDR3 is built from 18 residues. CDR1 and CDR2 from the germline V gene are SGDLS and YYNGEE. Losses at the gene ends were 1 base for V and 3 bases for J; bases not matched to a gene: 10. The CDR3 is CASSVRQRTSGSYYEQYF. CDR3 sequence (DNA): TGTGCCAGCAGCGTAAGGCAGAGGACTAGCGGGAGTTACTACGAGCAGTACTTC.

The genes are TRBV19 and TRBJ1-5; no reliable D call. The germline gives CDR1 LNHDA, CDR2 SQIVND (reference sequence). Trimming pared 4 bases from V and 2 bases from J, leaving 12 bases between. The CDR3 has 15 residues. The CDR3 protein is CASSTTGLRNQPQHF. The DNA for the CDR3 is TGTGCCAGTAGTACCACGGGGTTGCGCAATCAGCCCCAGCATTTT.

The chain uses TRBV2 and TRBJ1-1, with a possible D match to TRBD1 (5 bases). CDR1 and CDR2 (germline): SNHLY, FYNNEI. The CDR3 covers 14 residues. The V end was cut by 3 bases, the J end by 7 bases, with 15 bases between. The CDR3 region is CASSDSTGRGEAFF. The CDR3, as DNA: TGTGCCAGCAGTGACTCCACGGGGCGAGGTGAAGCTTTCTTT. The variable domain in full, completed from reference TRBV2 and TRBJ1-1, reads EPEVTQTPSHQVTQMGQEVILRCVPISNHLYFYWYRQILGQKVEFLVSFYNNEISEKSEIFDDQFSVERPDGSNFTLKIRSTKLEDSAMYFCASSDSTGRGEAFFGQGTRLTVV.

As for this clone: In the same sample, other DNA sequences code for this CDR3. The V and J genes are TRBV7-8 and TRBJ1-2; D not certain. The CDR3 length is 13 residues. Trimming cost V 0 bases and J 4 bases, with 6 bases left between them. Germline assignment: CDR1 SGHVS and CDR2 FQNEAQ. CDR3 coding DNA: TGTGCCAGCAGCTTAGCTGGAAGCTATGGCTACACCTTC. Translation gives CASSLAGSYGYTF.

The gene calls are TRBV9 and TRBJ2-7; 14 bases match TRBD2. J was trimmed by 7 bases and V by 4 bases; bases with no gene match: 7. The germline V gene encodes CDR1 SGDLS and CDR2 YYNGEE. The CDR3 sequence is 15 residues long. CDR3 bases: TGTGCCAGCAGCCCAGGGACTAGCGGGAGCTTGGAGCAGTACTTC. Amino acid sequence: CASSPGTSGSLEQYF.

The V call is TRBV6-2 or TRBV6-3, the J call TRBJ1-1; a weak D match, TRBD1 (6 bases). The V end lost 2 bases, the J end lost 0 bases, and 10 bases lay between the germline ends. Per germline, CDR1 MNHEY and CDR2 SVGEGT. The CDR3 totals 15 residues. CDR3 in amino acids: CASSYRQGLNTEAFF. CDR3 DNA sequence: TGTGCCAGCAGTTACCGGCAGGGGCTGAACACTGAAGCTTTCTTT.

V usage is TRBV5-4 and J usage is TRBJ2-2; possible D gene TRBD2, 5 bases. Germline CDR1 is SGHNT and CDR2 is YYREEE (reference sequence). The CDR3 runs 15 residues. V was trimmed by 2 bases and J by 5 bases, leaving 13 bases between them. The CDR3 loop reads CASSFQVGETGELFF. The CDR3, as DNA: TGTGCCAGCAGCTTCCAGGTGGGAGAAACCGGGGAGCTGTTTTTT. The full variable domain, completed using reference TRBV5-4 and TRBJ2-2, is ETGVTQSPTHLIKTRGQQVTLRCSSQSGHNTVSWYQQALGQGPQFIFQYYREEENGRGNFPPRFSGLQFPNYSSELNVNALELDDSALYLCASSFQVGETGELFFGEGSRLTVL.

This rearrangement joins TRBV5-1 to TRBJ2-1, with D possibly matching TRBD1 (5 bases). The CDR3 length is 15 residues. Deletions cut 3 bases from V and 7 bases from J, with 17 bases between. CDR1 is SGHRS and CDR2 is YFSETQ in the germline V gene. CDR3 nucleotide sequence: TGCGCCAGCAGCTCCGGCGGCAGGGTCGGAAATGAGCAGTTCTTC. This codes for CASSSGGRVGNEQFF.

The chain has TRBV7-3 and TRBJ2-1, with 13 positions matching TRBD2. CDR3 size: 15 residues. Germline V gives CDR1 SGHTA, CDR2 FQGTGA. Trimming at V came to 2 bases and at J to 12 bases, leaving 7 bases not matched to a gene. The DNA of the CDR3 is TGTGCCAGCAGCTTAGGTAGGACTAGCGGGAGTTGGCAGTTCTTC. It is translated as CASSLGRTSGSWQFF.

The chain combines TRBV7-6 with TRBJ2-3; 13 bases agree with TRBD2. V lost 4 bases and J lost 1; bases outside the gene matches: 2. CDR1 and CDR2 from the germline V gene are SGHVS and FNYEAQ. The CDR3 spans 16 residues. CDR3 in DNA: TGTGCCAGCAGCTCCGGGACTAGCGGGGGCACAGATACGCAGTATTTT. Translated, it gives CASSSGTSGGTDTQYF. Looking up the rest from reference TRBV7-6 and TRBJ2-3 gives the full variable domain: GAGVSQSPRYKVTKRGQDVALRCDPISGHVSLYWYRQALGQGPEFLTYFNYEAQQDKSGLPNDRFSAERPEGSISTLTIQRTEQRDSAMYRCASSSGTSGGTDTQYFGPGTRLTVL.

The chain links TRBV18 to TRBJ1-4, with a possible D match to TRBD1 (6 bases). V lost 1 base to trimming and J lost 7 bases, with 13 bases between them. CDR1 and CDR2 from the germline V gene are KGHSH and LQKENI. There are 15 residues in the CDR3. CDR3 in DNA: TGTGCCAGCTCACCACTCAGGGGCGAGGTTGAAAAACTGTTTTTT. Encoded protein: CASSPLRGEVEKLFF.

The V gene is TRBV7-2, the J gene TRBJ1-4; maybe TRBD1 (5 bases). This CDR3 has 15 amino acids. Looked up from germline, CDR1 is SGHTA and CDR2 is FQGNSA. V lost 3 bases, J lost 1 base, and 9 bases lay in between. The CDR3 sequence: CASSLAGRTNEKLFF. CDR3 coding DNA: TGTGCCAGCAGCTTGGCAGGGAGAACTAATGAAAAACTGTTTTTT.

CDR3 loop: CASSFQDNYGYTF. The CDR3 bases are TGTGCCAGCAGCTTTCAGGACAACTATGGCTACACCTTC. The J gene is TRBJ1-2, the V gene TRBV7-2; D is unresolved. Trimming stripped 3 bases from V and 2 bases from J, with 7 bases between. Germline-derived CDR1 and CDR2 are SGHTA and FQGNSA. This CDR3 contains 13 residues.

The genes are TRBV6-6 and TRBJ2-2; D remains ambiguous. Germline-derived CDR1 and CDR2 are MNHNY and SVGAGI (reference sequence). The CDR3 extends over 13 amino acids. V was clipped by 6 bases and J by 5 bases, with 10 bases between them. CDR3 protein: CASRQQLTGELFF. In DNA, the CDR3 is TGTGCCAGCAGACAACAGCTTACCGGGGAGCTGTTTTTT.

The chain has TRBV4-2 and TRBJ2-3; TRBD1 matches 7 bases. CDR1 is LGHNA and CDR2 is YNFKEQ in the germline V gene. J lost 1 base, V lost 4 bases, and 5 bases had no gene match. The CDR3 covers 15 residues. The CDR3 DNA sequence: TGTGCCAGCAGCCCTACAGGGGAAGGCACAGATACGCAGTATTTT. Encoded protein: CASSPTGEGTDTQYF.

This chain joins TRBV6-1 and TRBJ2-3, with 11 bases aligning to TRBD2. The CDR3 has 17 amino acids. Germline V gene sequence: CDR1 MNHNS, CDR2 SASEGT. Trimming removed 4 bases from V and 4 bases from J; junction bases left unmatched: 10. DNA of the CDR3: TGTGCCAGCAGTGCCCCCCGACTAGCGGGGAGCGCAGATACGCAGTATTTT. This codes for CASSAPRLAGSADTQYF.

The gene calls are TRBV5-1 and TRBJ2-3, with 9 nucleotides matching TRBD2. CDR3 length equals 14 residues. The junction had 2 bases not matched to a gene; V was cut back by 3 bases and J by 3 bases. CDR1 is SGHRS and CDR2 is YFSETQ in the germline V gene. For the CDR3, the DNA is TGCGCCAGCAGCTCCGGACTAGCGACAGATACGCAGTATTTT. Protein: CASSSGLATDTQYF.